The T cell receptor (beta chain) described here comes from a study of blood T cell repertoires in COVID-19. Only in-frame clones appear in the TCRdb table, and some are missing; sequencing was by immunoSEQ multiplex PCR. The table shows about 230,000 clones, with roughly 83% occurring only once. V was shortened by 3 bases and J by 5 bases, with 17 bases between the two germline ends. Per germline, CDR1 ENHRY and CDR2 SYGVKD. The CDR3 covers 15 residues. This chain connects TRBV10-3 to TRBJ2-7, with D perhaps matching TRBD2 (5 bases). The sequencing input was peripheral blood. This clonotype was sampled from a man in his forties with acute or convalescent COVID-19. CDR3 protein: CAISESAGGGNEQYF. The CDR3 region has the DNA TGTGCCATCAGTGAATCTGCCGGAGGAGGAAACGAGCAGTACTTC.